These T cell receptor beta chains were read from a single sample in a study of T cell changes during pregnancy in multiple sclerosis. Only in-frame clones appear in the TCRdb table, and some are missing; sequencing was by immunoSEQ multiplex PCR. The sample contains about 70,000 clones, approximately 92% of which appear only once. Source: peripheral blood, taken in the first trimester of pregnancy. The receptors come from a female donor with multiple sclerosis, enrolled in a pregnancy study. Both conserved end residues are part of each CDR3. A D gene is named only where the DNA matches it firmly. Size is omitted from some rows. Given values are once, few, many or a class for expanded clones.

abundance,v_gene,d_gene,j_gene,CDR3aa,CDR3nt
-,TRBV13,TRBD2,TRBJ2-5,CASSSTSGGRETQYF,TGTGCCAGCAGCTCGACTAGCGGGGGGAGGGAGACCCAGTACTTC
-,TRBV30,-,TRBJ2-7,CAWTASSYEQYF,TGTGCCTGGACAGCTAGCTCCTACGAGCAGTACTTC
-,TRBV4-1,-,TRBJ1-4,CASRPTGAYNEKLFF,TGCGCCAGCAGACCCACAGGAGCTTATAATGAAAAACTGTTTTTT
-,TRBV30,-,TRBJ1-3,CAWSVQGSSGNTIYF,TGTGCCTGGAGTGTGCAGGGGAGCTCTGGAAACACCATATATTTT
-,TRBV11-3,TRBD2,TRBJ2-2,CASSLVLAVNTGELFF,TGTGCCAGCAGCTTAGTTCTAGCGGTGAACACCGGGGAGCTGTTTTTT
-,TRBV11-2,TRBD2,TRBJ2-1,CASSLGAGGEYNEQFF,TGTGCCAGCAGCTTAGGGGCGGGAGGGGAATACAATGAGCAGTTCTTC
once,TRBV30,TRBD1,TRBJ1-2,CAWSVRQGFYGYTF,TGTGCCTGGAGTGTACGACAGGGCTTCTATGGCTACACCTTC
-,TRBV7-3,TRBD2,TRBJ2-1,CASPRGERGAFNEQFF,TGTGCCAGCCCCCGGGGGGAGCGGGGGGCCTTCAATGAGCAGTTCTTC
-,TRBV4-1,TRBD1,TRBJ1-1,CASSQAPGQGVGAFF,TGCGCCAGCAGCCAGGCTCCGGGACAGGGGGTGGGAGCTTTCTTT
-,TRBV7-2,TRBD2,TRBJ2-3,CASSTPGLAGGRSTDTQYF,TGTGCCAGCAGCACCCCGGGACTAGCGGGGGGGAGAAGCACAGATACGCAGTATTTT
-,TRBV2,-,TRBJ1-2,CASSGGRASKYGYTF,TGTGCCAGCAGTGGGGGCAGGGCCTCCAAATATGGCTACACCTTC
-,TRBV2,TRBD2,TRBJ2-1,CASRPLAGSTYNEQFF,TGTGCCAGCAGACCCTTAGCGGGGTCAACCTACAATGAGCAGTTCTTC
-,TRBV9,TRBD1,TRBJ1-2,CASSVSPGQGDYGYTF,TGTGCCAGCAGCGTATCCCCGGGACAGGGGGACTATGGCTACACCTTC
-,TRBV18,TRBD1,TRBJ2-3,CASRDQGTGTLTDTQYF,TGTGCCAGCCGAGATCAAGGGACAGGGACCCTCACAGATACGCAGTATTTT
-,TRBV9,-,TRBJ2-3,CASSSSRDTQYF,TGTGCCAGCAGCTCTTCCCGGGATACGCAGTATTTT